One sample yielded the 30 T cell receptor beta chains listed below, sequenced in a study of monozygotic twins with inflammatory bowel disease. TCRdb reprocessed the 5' RACE reads, with one entry per CDR3 protein and no DNA. The sample table sets out over 130,000 distinct CDR3 sequences. Sequencing was done on a sample of blood. Every receptor here comes from a human donor with ulcerative colitis or Crohn's disease, or a healthy co-twin of an affected twin (not recorded which).

This chain connects TRBV24-1 to TRBJ2-1. The CDR3 runs to 17 residues. Germline CDR1 KGHDR, CDR2 SFDVKD. The CDR3 region is CATSDLQSVGTGNEQFF.

The chain combines TRBV20-1 with TRBJ1-6; TCRdb calls TRBD1, which cannot be checked without DNA. CDR1 and CDR2 from the germline V gene are DFQATT and SNEGSKA (reference sequence). The CDR3 has 17 amino acids. CDR3 loop: CSARGPPQGSYNSPLHF.

The chain uses TRBV18 and TRBJ2-3. The length of the CDR3 is 11 residues. Germline CDR1 and CDR2: KGHSH and LQKENI. The CDR3 spells CASSRRDTQHF. The whole variable domain, remainder taken from reference TRBV18 and TRBJ2-3, is NAGVMQNPRHLVRRRGQEARLRCSPMKGHSHVYWYRQLPEEGLKFMVYLQKENIIDESGMPKERFSAEFPKEGPSILRIQQVVRGDSAAYFCASSRRDTQHFGPGTRLTVL.

This chain uses TRBV29-1 with TRBJ1-2. The CDR3 consists of 12 residues. The germline V gene has CDR1 SQVTM and CDR2 ANQGSEA. CDR3: CSVQQNHYGYTF.

V is TRBV20-1 and J is TRBJ2-2. The CDR3 consists of 14 residues. Germline CDR1 is DFQATT and CDR2 is SNEGSKA (reference sequence). CDR3 residues: CSARDLAATGELFF.

This chain joins TRBV2 and TRBJ1-4. CDR1 and CDR2 from the germline V gene are SNHLY and FYNNEI. The CDR3 has 14 residues. This CDR3 reads CASRQSSTNEKLFF. Based on the CDR3 plus reference TRBV2 and TRBJ1-4, the full variable domain is EPEVTQTPSHQVTQMGQEVILRCVPISNHLYFYWYRQILGQKVEFLVSFYNNEISEKSEIFDDQFSVERPDGSNFTLKIRSTKLEDSAMYFCASRQSSTNEKLFFGSGTQLSVL.

V is TRBV7-3 and J is TRBJ1-5. Germline V lookup: CDR1 SGHTA, CDR2 FQGTGA. CDR3 length: 13 amino acids. The CDR3 reads CASSLTLNQPQHF.

The chain carries TRBV7-2 and TRBJ2-2; absent DNA, TCRdb's TRBD2 call cannot be checked. This CDR3 is built from 16 residues. Germline CDR1 is SGHTA and CDR2 is FQGNSA. This CDR3 reads CASSTAPGLAAGELFF.

This chain links TRBV6-2 or TRBV6-3 with TRBJ1-1. In germline, CDR1 is MNHEY, CDR2 SVGEGT. CDR3 length: 14 amino acids. CDR3 sequence reads: CASSSTARNTEAFF.

The V call is TRBV7-9, the J call TRBJ1-5. In germline, CDR1 is SEHNR, CDR2 FQNEAQ (reference sequence). The CDR3 runs 13 residues. The CDR3 loop reads CASSAEFGQPQHF.

The rearrangement links TRBV12-3 or TRBV12-4 to TRBJ1-1; the D gene TCRdb calls, TRBD1, cannot be checked with no DNA. The CDR3 has 13 amino acids. Here the CDR3 reads CASRIPGNLEAFF.

The chain joins TRBV20-1 to TRBJ1-2; the D call from TCRdb, TRBD1, cannot be confirmed without DNA. Germline V gene data show CDR1 as DFQATT and CDR2 as SNEGSKA (reference sequence). The CDR3 sequence is 14 residues long. CDR3 in amino acids: CSAKTDRGLGGYTF.

The gene calls are TRBV4-3 and TRBJ2-5. The CDR3 length is 14 residues. Per the germline V gene, CDR1 is LGHNA and CDR2 is YSLEER. The CDR3 protein is CASSQGLNQETQYF.

This sequence joins TRBV5-1 and TRBJ2-7; TCRdb reports TRBD1, a call that lacks DNA to check it against. The CDR3 consists of 12 residues. In germline, CDR1 is SGHRS, CDR2 YFSETQ. CDR3 region: CASSATGYEQYF.

The chain is built from TRBV18 and TRBJ2-1; TCRdb picks TRBD1, but there is no DNA to check that call. CDR3 size: 16 residues. CDR1 and CDR2 from the germline V gene are KGHSH and LQKENI. CDR3 loop: CASSPPSGGGYNEQFF.

The chain combines TRBV29-1 with TRBJ2-7; TCRdb's D call, TRBD1, is unchecked because there is no DNA. CDR3 length: 14 residues. The V gene's germline CDR1 is SQVTM and CDR2 ANQGSEA. CDR3 residues: CSVVGDRTPYEQYF.

This rearrangement joins TRBV21-1 to TRBJ1-6. TRBV21-1 is a pseudogene locus. CDR3 length equals 18 residues. CDR3 loop: CASSKEDKGFSYNSPLHF.

The V call is TRBV10-3, the J call TRBJ1-1; TCRdb selects TRBD1, and the lack of DNA leaves this call unchecked. This CDR3 spans 13 amino acids. Germline values: CDR1 ENHRY, CDR2 SYGVKD. The CDR3 protein is CAISEGQDTEAFF.

CDR3 sequence reads: CASSRQSFIGNTEAFF. This rearrangement joins TRBV12-3 or TRBV12-4 to TRBJ1-1; TCRdb indicates TRBD1, and absent DNA this call remains unverified. This CDR3 is built from 16 residues.

This rearrangement joins TRBV6-1 to TRBJ1-5; TCRdb designates TRBD1, a call that cannot be tested without DNA. CDR3 size: 15 residues. The germline CDR1 and CDR2 sequences are MNHNS and SASEGT. This CDR3 is CASTLNQERGVTQHF.

CDR3 protein: CSAREVKPPYEQYF. The V gene is TRBV20-1, the J gene TRBJ2-7. This CDR3 contains 14 residues. CDR1 is DFQATT, CDR2 SNEGSKA, per germline (reference sequence).

The V call is TRBV6-5, the J call TRBJ2-7. Germline-derived CDR1 and CDR2 are MNHEY and SVGAGI. The CDR3 sequence is 13 residues long. CDR3 residues: CASSYRDRYEQYF.

This chain joins TRBV5-1 and TRBJ2-2; TCRdb's D call of TRBD1 is untestable without DNA. The CDR3 length is 18 residues. The germline CDR1 and CDR2 sequences are SGHRS and YFSETQ. The CDR3 here is CASSNTTPGRLNTGELFF.

The rearrangement joins TRBV5-1 to TRBJ2-7; TCRdb's D gene call, TRBD1, goes unchecked for lack of DNA. Per germline, CDR1 SGHRS and CDR2 YFSETQ. The CDR3 is 14 amino acids. The CDR3 reads CASSRQTGEVEQYF.

V and J are TRBV7-3 and TRBJ2-2; TCRdb reports TRBD2, a call that lacks DNA to check it against. The CDR3 has 16 residues. Germline-derived CDR1 and CDR2 are SGHTA and FQGTGA. The CDR3 sequence is CASSSGTSRGTGEMFF.

The chain employs TRBV2 and TRBJ2-2; TCRdb selects TRBD2, and the lack of DNA leaves this call unchecked. There are 15 residues in the CDR3. The germline V gene encodes CDR1 SNHLY and CDR2 FYNNEI. This CDR3 reads CASSVSSGEAGELFF.

The gene calls are TRBV7-9 and TRBJ2-5. The CDR3 runs to 13 residues. CDR1 is SEHNR and CDR2 is FQNEAQ in the germline V gene (reference sequence). CDR3 amino acids: CASSLDPRSTQYF.

This chain links TRBV5-1 with TRBJ1-4. Germline V gene data show CDR1 as SGHRS and CDR2 as YFSETQ. The CDR3 has 13 amino acids. The CDR3 loop reads CASSLDVGGKLFF.

The rearrangement links TRBV29-1 to TRBJ2-1; TCRdb names TRBD1, which stays unverified in the absence of DNA. The CDR3 totals 11 residues. Germline V lookup: CDR1 SQVTM, CDR2 ANQGSEA. This CDR3 is CSALQGSEQFF.

The chain joins TRBV28 to TRBJ2-1; the TCRdb D gene call, TRBD1, has no DNA to confirm it. CDR1 is MDHEN, CDR2 SYDVKM, per germline. CDR3 length equals 15 residues. CDR3 residues: CASSATGTGIQWAFF. The full variable domain, rest sourced from reference TRBV28 and TRBJ2-1, is DVKVTQSSRYLVKRTGEKVFLECVQDMDHENMFWYRQDPGLGLRLIYFSYDVKMKEKGDIPEGYSVSREKKERFSLILESASTNQTSMYLCASSATGTGIQWAFFGPGTRLTVL.